This TCR beta chain comes out of a study of shared clonotypes between healthy human individuals (TCRdb year 2020). Study-wide context: The cohort comprised a couple of women and a few men aged 18 to 49 years. Libraries were prepared and TCR repertoires were sequenced by different laboratories using diverse techniques, in order to increase sequencing depth and limit assay-specific biases. Each donor's leukapheresis produced roughly between roughly 0.94 and 9.5 billion PBMCs. The study deeply sequenced blood TCR repertoires of about 5 healthy adults to estimate repertoire size and the extent of clonotype sharing between individuals. For each donor, three plates each were used for CD4 naive and CD4 memory, two plates were used for CD8 naive, and one plate was used for CD8 memory.

Paper-wide results and their limitations: Clonotypes shared by all four sorted-subset donors showed higher generation probabilities than non-shared clonotypes. Incomplete sequencing was indicated by rarefaction of sorted-subset datasets, despite the large sequencing depth. Based on pairwise subsampling, the degree of clonotype sharing among donors was expected to be affected by sequencing depth. Approximately 5% of naive CD4, roughly 3.5% of naive CD8, approximately 2.2% of memory CD4, and more than 0.35% of memory CD8 clonotypes were shared across four donors. Sampling was restricted to blood, and TCR repertoires in tissue are likely to differ from TCR repertoires in blood. The small number of donors limited the genetic and exposure-history diversity represented. Naive subsets generally had larger estimated clonotype richness than memory subsets did.

TCR CDR3 regions were amplified from genomic DNA by multiplex PCR using the deep immunoSEQ assay. Extracted genomic DNA from each cell subset was spread evenly across all wells of several immunoSEQ 96-well plates, with each plate serving as a replicate. For sorted subsets, around 200 ng genomic DNA, equal to 30,000 to 35,000 T cell genomes, was loaded into each replicate PCR. The purified libraries were quantified using a Qubit 3.0 fluorometer, sized with a Bioanalyzer 2100, and then quantified again using the KAPA Library Quantification kit. A separate single-read 150-cycle Illumina NextSeq 550 flow cell was used to sequence each immunoSEQ 96-well plate. Per the source publication's procedure: Because only junctional sequences without quality scores were contained in the immunoSEQ output, filtering matching that applied to full-length reads could not be performed. Sequences were annotated with PyIR, a Python wrapper for IgBLAST v1.9, and V/J genes and CDR3 were assigned using IMGT germline references. Reads with weak V/J assignments (E-value above 1e-6), missing CDR3, stop codons, out-of-frame junctions, or ambiguous translated residues were removed. V3J clonotypes were defined by identical inferred V gene, J gene, and CDR3 amino acid sequence. Percentage overlap between repertoires was calculated by dividing the number of shared unique clonotypes by the size of the smaller repertoire. RTK rarefaction, the Chao1 estimator, and Recon v2.1 estimates of unobserved clonotypes were used to assess repertoire richness. Generation probabilities for all TCRbeta clonotypes obtained by the gDNA method from a handful of donors were computed using OLGA. TCRdb's version of the immuneACCESS table is confined to in-frame rearrangements and falls short of the full clone set. An unresolved V gene accounts for under half of the shortfall where checked; the remainder is of unknown origin. The DNA was the basis for D and trimming; V, J and clone size are from that table. Within this sample are about 600,000 clones, with about 97% of them counted one time only. In total, the top ten clones hold about 0.06% of the sample.

Healthy HIV-negative adults with no recently reported acute infections or vaccinations were included as donors. Only Caucasian adults living in Nashville, Tennessee, USA were represented among the donors. CD4+ T cells were enriched through magnetic negative selection, after which naive cells were positively selected on CD45RA and the remaining negative fraction served as the memory subset. After blood collection by leukapheresis, PBMCs were isolated using Ficoll-Histopaque density gradient centrifugation and then cryopreserved in the vapor phase of liquid nitrogen. Purity and quantity of every magnetically sorted T cell population were checked by analytical flow cytometry. Each sorted fraction had its genomic DNA isolated and then quantified by UV absorbance on a Nanodrop 2000c. The germline V gene (reference sequence) gives CDR1 as SEHNR and CDR2 as FQNEAQ. The germline ends are 10 bases apart after V is trimmed by 4 bases and J by 9 bases. Taken from cysteine to phenylalanine, the CDR3 has 12 residues. Here the CDR3 DNA is all that survives: 36 bases in frame from base 1.

In the case of this clone: The antigen it binds to is not known. No much larger clonotype is one base removed from it; base qualities were not supplied.

Sequenced: naive CD4+ T cells sorted from blood. The cell subset or site label, read with the paper, signifies: CD45RA+ positively selected. The origin of this receptor is a woman aged 25-40 years in good health. The V and J genes are TRBV7-9 and TRBJ2-1; the D gene is possibly TRBD1, with 6 bases matching. The CDR3 in this case is CASSSLRGEQFF. DNA sequence: TGTGCCAGCAGCTCGCTCAGGGGTGAGCAGTTCTTC.